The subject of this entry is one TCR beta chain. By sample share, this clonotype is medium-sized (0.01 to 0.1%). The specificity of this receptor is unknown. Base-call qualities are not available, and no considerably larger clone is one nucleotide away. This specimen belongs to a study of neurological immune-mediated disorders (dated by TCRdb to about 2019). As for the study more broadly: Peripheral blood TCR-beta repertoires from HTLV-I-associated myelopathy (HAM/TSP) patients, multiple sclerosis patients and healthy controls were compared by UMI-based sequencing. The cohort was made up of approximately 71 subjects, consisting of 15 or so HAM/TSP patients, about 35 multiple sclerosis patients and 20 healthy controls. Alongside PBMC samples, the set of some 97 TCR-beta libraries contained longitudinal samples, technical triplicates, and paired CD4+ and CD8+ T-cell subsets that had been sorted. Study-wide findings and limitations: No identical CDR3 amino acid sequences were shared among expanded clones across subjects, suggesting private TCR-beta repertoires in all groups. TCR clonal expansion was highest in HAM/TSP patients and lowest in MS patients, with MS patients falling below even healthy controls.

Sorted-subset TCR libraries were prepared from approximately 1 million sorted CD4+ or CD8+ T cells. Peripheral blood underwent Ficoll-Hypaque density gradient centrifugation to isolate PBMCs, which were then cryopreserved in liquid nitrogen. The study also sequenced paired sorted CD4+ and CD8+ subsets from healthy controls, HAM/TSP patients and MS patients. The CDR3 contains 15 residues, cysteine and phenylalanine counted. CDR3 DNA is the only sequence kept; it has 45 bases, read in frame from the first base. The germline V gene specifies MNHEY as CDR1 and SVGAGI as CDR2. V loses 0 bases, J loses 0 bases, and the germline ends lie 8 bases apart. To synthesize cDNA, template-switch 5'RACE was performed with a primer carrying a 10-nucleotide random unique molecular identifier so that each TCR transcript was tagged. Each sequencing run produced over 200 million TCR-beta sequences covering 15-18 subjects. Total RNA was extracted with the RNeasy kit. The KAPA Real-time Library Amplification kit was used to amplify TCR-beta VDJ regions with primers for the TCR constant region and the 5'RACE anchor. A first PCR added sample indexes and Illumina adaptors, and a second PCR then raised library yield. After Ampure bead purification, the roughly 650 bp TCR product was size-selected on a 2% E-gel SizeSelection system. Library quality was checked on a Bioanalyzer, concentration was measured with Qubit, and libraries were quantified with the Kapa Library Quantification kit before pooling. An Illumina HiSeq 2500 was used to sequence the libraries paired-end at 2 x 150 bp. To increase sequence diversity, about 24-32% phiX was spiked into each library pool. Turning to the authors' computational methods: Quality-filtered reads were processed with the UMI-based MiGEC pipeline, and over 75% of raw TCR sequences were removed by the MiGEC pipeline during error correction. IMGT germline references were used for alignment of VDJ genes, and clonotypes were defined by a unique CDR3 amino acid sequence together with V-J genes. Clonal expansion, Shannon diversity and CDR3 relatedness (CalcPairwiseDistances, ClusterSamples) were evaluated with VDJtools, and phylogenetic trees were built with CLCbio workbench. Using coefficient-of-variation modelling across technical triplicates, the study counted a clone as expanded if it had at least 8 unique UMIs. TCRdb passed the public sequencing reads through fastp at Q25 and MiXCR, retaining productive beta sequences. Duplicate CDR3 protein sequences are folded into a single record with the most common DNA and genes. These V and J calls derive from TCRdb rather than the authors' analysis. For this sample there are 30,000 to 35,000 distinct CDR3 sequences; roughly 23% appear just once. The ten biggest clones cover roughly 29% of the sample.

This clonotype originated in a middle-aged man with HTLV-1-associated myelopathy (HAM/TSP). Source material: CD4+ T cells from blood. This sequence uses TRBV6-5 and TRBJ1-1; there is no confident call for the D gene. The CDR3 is CASSYSRRLNTEAFF. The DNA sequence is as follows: TGTGCCAGCAGTTACTCGAGGCGACTGAACACTGAAGCTTTCTTT.